Each of the 6 T cell receptor beta chains below was sequenced from the same sample in a study of long-term antiretroviral therapy in people with HIV. Sequencing used immunoSEQ v3.0 at survey level. Only in-frame clones appear in the TCRdb table, and some are missing; sequencing was by immunoSEQ multiplex PCR. The table shows about 24,000 clones, with 65% to 90% occurring only once. This material consisted of unsorted PBMCs, taken at the start of antiretroviral therapy, before treatment. The receptor set was obtained from a woman aged 18-29 years with HIV.

The DNA of the CDR3 is TGTGCCAGCAGCCCTCTGACTAGCGGGAAGGTTTACAATGAGCAGTTCTTC. Translated, it gives CASSPLTSGKVYNEQFF. The chain recombines TRBV7-9 with TRBJ2-1; 11 positions agree with TRBD2. V was clipped by 5 bases and J by 4 bases; unmatched bases: 10. The CDR3 is made up of 17 amino acids. Germline V lookup: CDR1 SEHNR, CDR2 FQNEAQ (reference sequence).

The table lists this clone with a count of one. The gene calls are TRBV4-3 and TRBJ2-5, with D tentatively TRBD1 (6 bases). Germline V gene lookup returns CDR1 LGHNA and CDR2 YSLEER. The germline V and J ends were trimmed by 1 base and 1 base, with 10 bases remaining between them. The CDR3 has 15 amino acids. CDR3 sequence reads: CASSQGWTVQETQYF. The CDR3 region has the DNA TGCGCCAGCAGCCAAGGGTGGACAGTCCAAGAGACCCAGTACTTC.

CDR3 region: CASSDLAGDYNEQFF. The CDR3, as DNA: TGTGCCAGCAGTGATTTAGCAGGGGACTACAATGAGCAGTTCTTC. J is TRBJ2-1 and V is TRBV6-1, with D possibly being TRBD1 (6 bases). V lost 3 bases and J 3 bases, leaving 12 bases between the germline ends. Germline loops: CDR1 MNHNS, CDR2 SASEGT. The CDR3 covers 15 residues.

The chain employs TRBV14 and TRBJ2-1; D possibly corresponds to TRBD2 (5 bases). The CDR3 spans 18 residues. V was pared by 4 bases and J by 0 bases, with 19 bases between. Looked up from germline, CDR1 is SGHDN and CDR2 is FVKESK. DNA of the CDR3: TGTGCCAGCAGCCTCCTGGCCCGGAGGACCCACTCCTACAATGAGCAGTTCTTC. Protein: CASSLLARRTHSYNEQFF.

V and J are TRBV7-9 and TRBJ1-4; D not resolved. Germline V lookup: CDR1 SEHNR, CDR2 FQNEAQ (reference sequence). The CDR3 runs to 13 residues. The V gene lost 4 bases and the J gene lost 10 bases, with 13 bases spanning the gap. DNA of the CDR3: TGTGCCAGCAGCTCCTCTGGTGGTGTAAAACTGTTTTTT. As protein: CASSSSGGVKLFF.

The genes are TRBV27 and TRBJ1-1; D unresolved. The V end lost 1 base, the J end lost 1 base, and 10 bases lay between the germline ends. The length of the CDR3 is 15 residues. Germline-derived CDR1 and CDR2 are MNHEY and SMNVEV (reference sequence). The CDR3 bases are TGTGCCAGCAGTTTATGGTACAGCTCGAACACTGAAGCTTTCTTT. It translates to CASSLWYSSNTEAFF.